These T cell receptor beta chains were read from a single sample in a study of T cell changes during pregnancy in multiple sclerosis. Some clones are missing from TCRdb's copy, which holds only in-frame ones; the method was immunoSEQ multiplex PCR. This table has about 69,000 clones, approximately 92% appearing once. The input for sequencing was peripheral blood, taken in the third trimester of pregnancy. The receptor set was obtained from a female donor in good health, enrolled as a control in a pregnancy study. Each CDR3 is given with its conserved first and last residue. The D gene is left open where the match is weak. For some rows the clone size is stated as once, few or many, or as a class when expanded; others skip it.

CDR3aa: CASSLSAGAYEQYF
CDR3nt: TGTGCCAGCAGTTTGAGCGCGGGTGCTTACGAGCAGTACTTC
v_gene: TRBV28
d_gene: -
j_gene: TRBJ2-7
abundance: once

CDR3aa: CASSLGANLLAGGPYEQFF
CDR3nt: TGTGCCAGCAGCTTAGGGGCGAACCTACTAGCGGGGGGGCCGTATGAGCAGTTCTTC
v_gene: TRBV7-8
d_gene: TRBD2
j_gene: TRBJ2-1
abundance: -

CDR3aa: CASSPQGQGYQETQYF
CDR3nt: TGTGCCAGCAGTCCGCAGGGACAAGGGTACCAAGAGACCCAGTACTTC
v_gene: TRBV27
d_gene: -
j_gene: TRBJ2-5
abundance: -

CDR3aa: CASSRDRGFTEAFF
CDR3nt: TGTGCCAGCAGCCGGGACAGGGGTTTCACTGAAGCTTTCTTT
v_gene: TRBV11-2
d_gene: TRBD1
j_gene: TRBJ1-1
abundance: -

CDR3aa: CAWSSGQGILEQYF
CDR3nt: TGTGCCTGGAGTTCGGGACAGGGAATTCTCGAGCAGTACTTC
v_gene: TRBV30
d_gene: TRBD1
j_gene: TRBJ2-7
abundance: -

CDR3aa: CASSTRARGGLNEQFF
CDR3nt: TGTGCCAGCAGCACCCGCGCAAGGGGGGGCCTCAATGAGCAGTTCTTC
v_gene: TRBV11-3
d_gene: -
j_gene: TRBJ2-1
abundance: -

CDR3aa: CASAILAVTYEQYF
CDR3nt: TGTGCCAGCGCGATACTAGCGGTCACCTACGAGCAGTACTTC
v_gene: TRBV2
d_gene: TRBD2
j_gene: TRBJ2-7
abundance: -

CDR3aa: CASTSLGTEETQYF
CDR3nt: TGTGCCAGCACCTCCCTTGGGACTGAAGAGACCCAGTACTTC
v_gene: TRBV7-9
d_gene: -
j_gene: TRBJ2-5
abundance: -

CDR3aa: CASSQGQLANEKLFF
CDR3nt: TGCGCCAGCAGTCAGGGGCAGCTCGCGAATGAAAAACTGTTTTTT
v_gene: TRBV4-3
d_gene: -
j_gene: TRBJ1-4
abundance: -

CDR3aa: CSGTAERSYTF
CDR3nt: TGCAGTGGTACGGCCGAGCGCAGCTACACCTTC
v_gene: TRBV20-1
d_gene: -
j_gene: TRBJ1-2
abundance: -